The text below deals with one T cell receptor (beta chain). This sample stems from a study of response to subunit inactivated influenza vaccine. TCRdb redid the calling of the RT-PCR reads with MiXCR, one entry per CDR3 protein. The data contain about 540,000 distinct CDR3 sequences, under 25% of them singletons. The same data also contributed to another study, on T cells expressing NK-cell markers. That study adds: The cDNA for TCR beta came from 5'RACE template switching with UMIs. The authors derived TCR beta repertoires from sorted CD3+CD56+NKG2C+, CD3+CD56+NKG2C- and CD3+CD56-NKG2C+ T cells.

The source of this sequence is a man between 50 and 59 years old who received an inactivated influenza vaccine. The sample was CD4+ T cells sorted from PBMCs, taken 11 to 12 days after vaccination.

CDR3 DNA sequence: TGTGCCAGCAGCCAAGAGGTGGACAAGAGCGCTGAAGCTTTCTTT. This gives the protein CASSQEVDKSAEAFF. The rearrangement uses TRBV4-2 and TRBJ1-1, with D perhaps TRBD1 (5 bases). This CDR3 contains 15 residues. The V end lost 0 bases, the J end lost 6 bases, and 14 bases lay between the germline ends. CDR1 and CDR2 (germline): LGHNA, YNFKEQ.